Shown below are 20 T cell receptor beta chains from a single sample sequenced in a study of T cell responses to AZD1222 COVID-19 vaccine. Sequencing used immunoSEQ multiplex PCR; TCRdb keeps in-frame clones, though not all of them. The sample lists 120,000 or so clones, roughly 90% occurring once. Material: peripheral blood, obtained on day 0 of AZD1222 vaccination. These receptors were taken from an adult in good health.

The chain recombines TRBV5-1 with TRBJ2-3; D gene ambiguous. Trimming cost V 0 bases and J 6 bases, with 5 bases left between them. The CDR3 has 12 amino acids. CDR1 is SGHRS, CDR2 YFSETQ, per germline. The CDR3 sequence: CASSLGEDTQYF. CDR3 coding DNA: TGCGCCAGCAGCTTGGGAGAGGATACGCAGTATTTT. Together with reference TRBV5-1 and TRBJ2-3, the CDR3 gives the full variable domain: KAGVTQTPRYLIKTRGQQVTLSCSPISGHRSVSWYQQTPGQGLQFLFEYFSETQRNKGNFPGRFSGRQFSNSRSEMNVSTLELGDSALYLCASSLGEDTQYFGPGTRLTVL.

The chain recombines TRBV9 with TRBJ2-2, with 9 bases identical to TRBD1. With 6 bases clipped from V and 3 bases from J, the junction kept 3 bases outside the gene matches. This CDR3 is 14 amino acids long. From germline, CDR1 is SGDLS and CDR2 YYNGEE. The CDR3 spells CASKRQGDTGELFF. The CDR3 region has the DNA TGTGCCAGCAAAAGACAGGGGGACACCGGGGAGCTGTTTTTT.

V usage is TRBV7-8 and J usage is TRBJ2-1; D not certain. The V end was cut by 3 bases, the J end by 6 bases, with 12 bases between. From germline, CDR1 is SGHVS and CDR2 FQNEAQ. CDR3 length: 14 residues. CDR3: CASSLVPLLNEQFF. CDR3 in DNA: TGTGCCAGCAGCTTGGTCCCCTTACTCAATGAGCAGTTCTTC.

V and J are TRBV28 and TRBJ2-1; 10 positions agree with TRBD2. V gave up 4 bases and J gave up 8 bases; unmatched junction bases: 11. Germline V gene lookup returns CDR1 MDHEN and CDR2 SYDVKM. This CDR3 has 16 amino acids. The CDR3 nucleotides are TGTGCCAGCAGTTCATCCGGGACTAGCGCGTTAGATGAGCAGTTCTTC. Residues: CASSSSGTSALDEQFF. Using reference TRBV28 and TRBJ2-1 for the parts outside the CDR3, the full variable domain is DVKVTQSSRYLVKRTGEKVFLECVQDMDHENMFWYRQDPGLGLRLIYFSYDVKMKEKGDIPEGYSVSREKKERFSLILESASTNQTSMYLCASSSSGTSALDEQFFGPGTRLTVL.

V gene TRBV18 combines with J gene TRBJ2-7; 7 bases line up with TRBD1. Unmatched junction bases numbered 11, after V lost 6 bases and J lost 0 bases. The CDR3 length is 16 residues. Germline CDR1 KGHSH, CDR2 LQKENI. The CDR3, as DNA: TGTGCCAGCTCCCAGATCCAGGGGGTAACCTCCTACGAGCAGTACTTC. This sequence encodes CASSQIQGVTSYEQYF.

This clone has more than one count but fewer than ten. The chain couples TRBV4-1 to TRBJ1-2; no reliable D call. Germline-derived CDR1 and CDR2 are MGHRA and YSYEKL. V lost 0 bases and J lost 3, with 17 bases in between. The CDR3 sequence is 17 residues long. The CDR3 region is CASSQDLPGRGDYGYTF. For the CDR3, the DNA is TGCGCCAGCAGCCAAGATCTTCCCGGTCGTGGGGACTATGGCTACACCTTC.

This chain connects TRBV6-4 to TRBJ2-2, with 8 positions matching TRBD2. This CDR3 has 15 residues. CDR1 is MRHNA and CDR2 is SNTAGT in the germline V gene. The V gene end was trimmed by 2 bases and the J gene end by 6 bases; junction bases not matched to a gene: 5. The CDR3 region is CASSDGTSGSGELFF. Written as DNA, the CDR3 is TGTGCCAGCAGTGACGGGACTAGTGGGTCCGGGGAGCTGTTTTTT.

The chain combines TRBV14 with TRBJ1-5; D might be TRBD1 (6 bases). CDR1 SGHDN and CDR2 FVKESK come from the germline V gene. This CDR3 spans 15 amino acids. Trimming pared 0 bases from V and 4 bases from J, leaving 10 bases between. CDR3 amino acids: CASSQEGGHNQPQHF. The CDR3 bases are TGTGCCAGCAGCCAAGAGGGGGGGCATAATCAGCCCCAGCATTTT.

The sample holds one count of this clone. J is TRBJ2-7 and V is TRBV6-5; D is possibly TRBD1 (5 bases). This CDR3 is 10 amino acids long. Germline V gene sequence: CDR1 MNHEY, CDR2 SVGAGI. The CDR3 protein is CAARAYEQYF. The CDR3 DNA reads TGTGCAGCCAGGGCCTACGAGCAGTACTTC.

J is TRBJ2-7 and V is TRBV24-1, with 11 bases identical to TRBD1. The germline V gene encodes CDR1 KGHDR and CDR2 SFDVKD. J was trimmed by 5 bases and V by 4 bases; bases with no gene match: 6. The CDR3 sequence is 15 residues long. In DNA, the CDR3 is TGTGCCACCAGTGACCCGGGACAGGGGGGGGACGAGCAGTACTTC. Encoded protein: CATSDPGQGGDEQYF.

V gene TRBV7-2 combines with J gene TRBJ2-1; 10 positions match TRBD2. Looked up from germline, CDR1 is SGHTA and CDR2 is FQGNSA. The J segment lost 6 bases and the V segment lost 7 bases, leaving 12 bases of the junction unmatched. The CDR3 runs to 16 residues. The CDR3 protein is CASTLRLAGVSNEQFF. In DNA, the CDR3 is TGTGCCAGCACCTTGCGGCTAGCGGGAGTATCCAATGAGCAGTTCTTC.

The chain has TRBV10-3 and TRBJ2-5, with 7 bases identical to TRBD1. This CDR3 is built from 14 residues. In germline, CDR1 is ENHRY, CDR2 SYGVKD. V shed 0 bases and J 3 bases; nucleotides not matched to a gene: 1. For the CDR3, the DNA is TGTGCCATCAGTGAGTCGGGACAGAAAGAGACCCAGTACTTC. Its protein product is CAISESGQKETQYF.

The rearrangement uses TRBV3-1 (or the pseudogene TRBV3-2) and TRBJ2-2; D possibly corresponds to TRBD1 (5 bases). Germline V gives CDR1 LGHDT, CDR2 YNNKEL (reference sequence). The CDR3 covers 17 residues. Trimming took 0 bases from V and 0 from J, leaving 11 bases between them. CDR3: CASSQDLVTANTGELFF. CDR3 coding DNA: TGTGCCAGCAGCCAAGATCTTGTGACAGCGAACACCGGGGAGCTGTTTTTT.

The CDR3 spells CASRTGGGNNEQFF. The CDR3 DNA follows: TGTGCCAGCAGAACAGGGGGGGGCAACAATGAGCAGTTCTTC. V is TRBV6-5 and J is TRBJ2-1, with D maybe TRBD1 (8 bases). CDR1 is MNHEY, CDR2 SVGAGI, per germline. CDR3 length: 14 residues. V was cut by 6 bases and J by 5 bases, with 14 bases left in between.

The rearrangement links TRBV5-8 to TRBJ1-1; D ambiguous. With 4 bases removed from V and 4 bases from J, the gap between germline ends came to 17 bases. The CDR3 has 15 amino acids. CDR1 and CDR2 from the germline V gene are SGHTS and YDEGEE. The CDR3 coding sequence is TGTGCCAGCAGCCCGTTAAGGTCCCAGGCCACTGAAGCTTTCTTT. The encoded protein is CASSPLRSQATEAFF.

The chain couples TRBV6-2 or TRBV6-3 to TRBJ2-2; tentatively, D is TRBD2 (6 bases). The germline CDR1 and CDR2 sequences are MNHEY and SVGEGT. The CDR3 is 15 residues long. Trimming removed 7 bases at V and 3 bases at J, with 15 bases between. CDR3 DNA: TGTGCCAGCACCCCTCCCAGGGAGGACACCGGGGAGCTGTTTTTT. Translating it yields CASTPPREDTGELFF.

The genes are TRBV6-6 and TRBJ1-6, with D unresolved. Germline V gene data show CDR1 as MNHNY and CDR2 as SVGAGI (reference sequence). V shed 0 bases and J shed 7 bases, with 10 bases lying between them. The CDR3 length is 15 residues. In nucleotides, the CDR3 is TGTGCCAGCAGTTACTCGAGAGGGAACAATTCACCCCTCCACTTT. Protein product: CASSYSRGNNSPLHF.

The chain has TRBV27 and TRBJ2-3; 7 positions agree with TRBD1. With V trimmed by 5 bases and J by 6 bases, 8 bases remained unmatched. The germline V gene encodes CDR1 MNHEY and CDR2 SMNVEV (reference sequence). CDR3 length: 14 residues. CDR3 DNA: TGTGCCAGCAGTGTGACAGGGTGGGTGGATACGCAGTATTTT. Its translation: CASSVTGWVDTQYF.

This chain joins TRBV7-3 and TRBJ2-5; 12 bases map to TRBD1. Germline V gene lookup returns CDR1 SGHTA and CDR2 FQGTGA. CDR3 length: 19 amino acids. J lost 5 bases, V lost 4 bases, and 17 bases had no gene match. The CDR3 here is CASSSPRGDRGLDEETQYF. CDR3 sequence (DNA): TGTGCCAGCAGCTCCCCCCGGGGGGACAGGGGGCTTGACGAGGAGACCCAGTACTTC.

V gene TRBV12-3 or TRBV12-4 combines with J gene TRBJ2-1, with D tentatively TRBD2 (6 bases). The germline V and J ends were trimmed by 2 bases and 8 bases, with 10 bases remaining between them. The CDR3 is 13 residues long. As DNA, the CDR3 is TGTGCCAGCAGTTTAATGGAGGGGCATGAGCAGTTCTTC. Its protein is CASSLMEGHEQFF.